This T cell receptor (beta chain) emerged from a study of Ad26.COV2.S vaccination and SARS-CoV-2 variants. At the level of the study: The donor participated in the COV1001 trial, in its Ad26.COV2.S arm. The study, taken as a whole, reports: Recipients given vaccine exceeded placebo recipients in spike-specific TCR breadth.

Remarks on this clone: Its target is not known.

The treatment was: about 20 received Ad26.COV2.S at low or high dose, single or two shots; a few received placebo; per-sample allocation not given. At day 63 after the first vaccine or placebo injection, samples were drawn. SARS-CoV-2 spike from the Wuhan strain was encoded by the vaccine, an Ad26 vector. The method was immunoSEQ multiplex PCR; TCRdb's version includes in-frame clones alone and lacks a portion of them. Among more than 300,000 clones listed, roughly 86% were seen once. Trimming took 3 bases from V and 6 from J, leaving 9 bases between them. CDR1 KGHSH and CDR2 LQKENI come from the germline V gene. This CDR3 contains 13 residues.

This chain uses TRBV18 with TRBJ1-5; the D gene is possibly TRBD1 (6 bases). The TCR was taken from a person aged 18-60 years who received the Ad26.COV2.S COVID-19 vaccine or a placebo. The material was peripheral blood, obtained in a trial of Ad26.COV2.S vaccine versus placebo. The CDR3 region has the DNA TGTGCCAGCTCACCTACAGGGACTCAGCCCCAGCATTTT. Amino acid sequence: CASSPTGTQPQHF.